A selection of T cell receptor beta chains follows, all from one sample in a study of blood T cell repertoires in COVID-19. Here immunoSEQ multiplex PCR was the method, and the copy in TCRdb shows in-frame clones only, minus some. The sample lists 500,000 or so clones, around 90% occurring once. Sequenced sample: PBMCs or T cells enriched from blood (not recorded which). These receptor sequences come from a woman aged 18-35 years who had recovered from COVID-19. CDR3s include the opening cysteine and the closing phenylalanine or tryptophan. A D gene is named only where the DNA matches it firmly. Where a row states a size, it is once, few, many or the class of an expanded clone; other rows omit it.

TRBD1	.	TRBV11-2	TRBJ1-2	TGTGCCAGCAGCCCGACAGGGCACTATGGCTACACCTTC	CASSPTGHYGYTF
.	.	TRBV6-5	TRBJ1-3	TGTGCCAGCACGAACAGGGCTGCAGGAAACACCATATATTTT	CASTNRAAGNTIYF
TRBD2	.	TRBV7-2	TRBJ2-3	TGTGCAGGGGGACTAGCGGTCGCGCATACGCAGTATTTT	CAGGLAVAHTQYF
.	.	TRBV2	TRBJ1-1	TGTGCCAGCAACTACAGGGTAGGGAACACTGAAGCTTTCTTT	CASNYRVGNTEAFF
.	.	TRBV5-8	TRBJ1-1	TGTGCCAGCAGCTTGACTTGGAACACTGAAGCTTTCTTT	CASSLTWNTEAFF
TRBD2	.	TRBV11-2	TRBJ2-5	TGTGCCAGCAGCTTAGATGGGGTAGCGGGGGTCCAAGAGACCCAGTACTTC	CASSLDGVAGVQETQYF
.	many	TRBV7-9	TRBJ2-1	TGTGCCAGCAGCTTAGCTACAGGGTTCAATGAGCAGTTCTTC	CASSLATGFNEQFF
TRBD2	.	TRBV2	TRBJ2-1	TGTGCCAGCAGCGGGACTACTAAATACAATGAGCAGTTCTTC	CASSGTTKYNEQFF
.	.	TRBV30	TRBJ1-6	TGTGCCTGGAATACACTAGGGGACTTGCTCAGTTCACCCCTCCACTTT	CAWNTLGDLLSSPLHF
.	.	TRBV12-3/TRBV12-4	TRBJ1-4	TGTGCCAGCTCTATTAATGAAAAACTGTTTTTT	CASSINEKLFF
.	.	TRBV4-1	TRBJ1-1	TGCGCCAGCAGCATGCAAGGGGGGGAATTGAACACTGAAGCTTTCTTT	CASSMQGGELNTEAFF
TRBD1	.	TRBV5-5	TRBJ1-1	TGTGCCAGCAGCCGGACAGGAAACACTGAAGCTTTCTTT	CASSRTGNTEAFF
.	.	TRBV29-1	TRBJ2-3	TGCAGCGTTTGGTCAGGGACAGATACGCAGTATTTT	CSVWSGTDTQYF
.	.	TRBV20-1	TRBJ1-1	TGCAGTGCCGGGAAAAACACTGAAGCTTTCTTT	CSAGKNTEAFF
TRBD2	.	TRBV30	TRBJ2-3	TGTGCCTGGGGTAGCGGGGGGGCGGCAGATACGCAGTATTTT	CAWGSGGAADTQYF
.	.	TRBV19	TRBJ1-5	TGTGCCAGTAGTCGTGCAGGGTGGATTGGCAATCAGCCCCAGCATTTT	CASSRAGWIGNQPQHF
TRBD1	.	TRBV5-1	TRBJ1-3	TGCGCCAGCAGCTTGGTGGTCGTAGGGGACAGAGCTGGAAACACCATATATTTT	CASSLVVVGDRAGNTIYF
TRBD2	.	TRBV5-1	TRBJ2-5	TGCGCCAGCAGCTTGCTAGCGGGGGGCCTAACCCAAGAGACCCAGTACTTC	CASSLLAGGLTQETQYF
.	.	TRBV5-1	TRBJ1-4	TGCGCCAGCAGCTTGGGTGTCGAGGGCATCGGCGAAAAACTGTTTTTT	CASSLGVEGIGEKLFF
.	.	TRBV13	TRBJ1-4	TGTGCCAGCAGCCCGCTATTACCCATCCTCGGGGGAAGTGAAAAACTGTTTTTT	CASSPLLPILGGSEKLFF
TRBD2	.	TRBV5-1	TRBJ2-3	TGCGCCAGCAGCCCGGTGGGCGGGGGGGCAGATACGCAGTATTTT	CASSPVGGGADTQYF
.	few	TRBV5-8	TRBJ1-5	TGTGCCAGCAGCCTTAAATACGACGACAGTAGCAATCAGCCCCAGCATTTT	CASSLKYDDSSNQPQHF
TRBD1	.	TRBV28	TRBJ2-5	TGTGCCAGCAGTTTAAATACAGGGGGAGGCGAGGAAGAGACCCAGTACTTC	CASSLNTGGGEEETQYF
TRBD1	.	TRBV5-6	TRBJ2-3	TGTGCCAGCAACGACAGGGGGCGTGCAGATACGCAGTATTTT	CASNDRGRADTQYF
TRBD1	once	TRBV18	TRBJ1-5	TGTGCCAGCTCACCCCGACAGGGGGTCAGCCAGCCCCAGCATTTT	CASSPRQGVSQPQHF
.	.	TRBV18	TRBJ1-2	TGTGCCAGCTCCCCGGGACGCGGGGGTCTGGGCTATGGCTACACCTTC	CASSPGRGGLGYGYTF
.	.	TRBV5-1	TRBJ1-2	TGCGCCAGCAGCGCCACAGGTGGAGGGGGCTACACCTTC	CASSATGGGGYTF
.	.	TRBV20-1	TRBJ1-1	TGCAGTGCTCTGGGGGGTACTGAAGCTTTCTTT	CSALGGTEAFF
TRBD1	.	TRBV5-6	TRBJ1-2	TGTGCCAGCAGCACGGACAGGGCTGATAACTATGGCTACACCTTC	CASSTDRADNYGYTF
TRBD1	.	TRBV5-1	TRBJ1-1	TGCGCCAGCAGCTTGGCGGTAGGGACAGGATTGAACACTGAAGCTTTCTTT	CASSLAVGTGLNTEAFF
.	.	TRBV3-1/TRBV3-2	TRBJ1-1	TGTGCCAGCAGCCAAGATCGTCAAGGGGACACTGAAGCTTTCTTT	CASSQDRQGDTEAFF
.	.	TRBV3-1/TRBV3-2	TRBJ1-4	TGTGCCAGCCAGACGAAGGGGTATGAAAAACTGTTTTTT	CASQTKGYEKLFF
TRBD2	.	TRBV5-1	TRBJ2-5	TGCGCCAGCAGCGCTACCGGACTAGCGGCTGGGGAGACCCAGTACTTC	CASSATGLAAGETQYF
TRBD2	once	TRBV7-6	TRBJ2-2	TGTGCCAGCAGCCCTGGCCAGCGGGGGGTTTACACCGGGGAGCTGTTTTTT	CASSPGQRGVYTGELFF
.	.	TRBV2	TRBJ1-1	TGTGCCAGCAGTGGCCCTGGAGGATACACTGAAGCTTTCTTT	CASSGPGGYTEAFF
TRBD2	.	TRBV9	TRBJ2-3	TGTGCCAGCAGCGTAGGCGGGACTAGGCAGTCAGATACGCAGTATTTT	CASSVGGTRQSDTQYF
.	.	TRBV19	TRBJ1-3	TGTGCCAGTAGTATCTCCCAGGGCGCTGGAAACACCATATATTTT	CASSISQGAGNTIYF
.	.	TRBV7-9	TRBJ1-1	TGTGCCAGCAGCTTGCAGTTCACTGAAGCTTTCTTT	CASSLQFTEAFF
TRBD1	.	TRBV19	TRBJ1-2	TGTGCCAGCCCTCGACCCCGCAGGGGGCTGGTCGGCTACACCTTC	CASPRPRRGLVGYTF